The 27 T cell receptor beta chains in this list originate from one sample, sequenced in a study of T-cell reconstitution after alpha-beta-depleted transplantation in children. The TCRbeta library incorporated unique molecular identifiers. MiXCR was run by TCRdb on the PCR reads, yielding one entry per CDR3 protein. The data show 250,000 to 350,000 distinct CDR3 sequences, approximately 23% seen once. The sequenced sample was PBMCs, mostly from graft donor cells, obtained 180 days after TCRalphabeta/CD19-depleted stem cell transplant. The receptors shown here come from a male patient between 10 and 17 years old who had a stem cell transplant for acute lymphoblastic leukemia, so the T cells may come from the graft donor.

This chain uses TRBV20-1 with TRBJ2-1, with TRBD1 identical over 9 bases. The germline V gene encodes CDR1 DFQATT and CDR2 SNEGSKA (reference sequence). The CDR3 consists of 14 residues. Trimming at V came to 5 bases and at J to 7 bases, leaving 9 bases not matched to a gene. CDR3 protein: CSAYTGGASNEQFF. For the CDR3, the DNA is TGCAGTGCTTATACAGGGGGCGCATCGAATGAGCAGTTCTTC.

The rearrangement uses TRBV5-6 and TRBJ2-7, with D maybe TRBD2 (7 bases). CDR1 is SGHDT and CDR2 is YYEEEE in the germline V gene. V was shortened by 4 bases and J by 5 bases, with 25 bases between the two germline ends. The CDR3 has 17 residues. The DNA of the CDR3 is TGTGCCAGCAGCGGGGGGGGCCTAGCGGCCCAACTCCACGAGCAGTACTTC. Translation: CASSGGGLAAQLHEQYF.

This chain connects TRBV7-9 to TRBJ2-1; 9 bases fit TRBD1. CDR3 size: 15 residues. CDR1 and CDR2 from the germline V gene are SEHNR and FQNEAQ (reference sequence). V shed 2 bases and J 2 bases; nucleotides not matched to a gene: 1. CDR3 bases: TGTGCCAGCAGCTTACGGACAGGGGCCTACAATGAGCAGTTCTTC. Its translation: CASSLRTGAYNEQFF.

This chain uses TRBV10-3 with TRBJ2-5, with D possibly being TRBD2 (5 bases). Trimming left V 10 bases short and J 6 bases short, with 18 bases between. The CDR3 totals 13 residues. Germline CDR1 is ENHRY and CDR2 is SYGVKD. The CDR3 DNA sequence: TGTGCCACAACGGGGTCCCCCTCCCAGACCCAGTACTTC. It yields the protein CATTGSPSQTQYF.

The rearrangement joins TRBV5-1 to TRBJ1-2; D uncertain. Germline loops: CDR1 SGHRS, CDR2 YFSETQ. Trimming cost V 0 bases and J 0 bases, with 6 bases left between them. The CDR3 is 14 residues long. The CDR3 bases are TGCGCCAGCAGCTTGGGACCTTCTAACTATGGCTACACCTTC. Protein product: CASSLGPSNYGYTF. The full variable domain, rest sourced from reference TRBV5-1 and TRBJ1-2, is KAGVTQTPRYLIKTRGQQVTLSCSPISGHRSVSWYQQTPGQGLQFLFEYFSETQRNKGNFPGRFSGRQFSNSRSEMNVSTLELGDSALYLCASSLGPSNYGYTFGSGTRLTVV.

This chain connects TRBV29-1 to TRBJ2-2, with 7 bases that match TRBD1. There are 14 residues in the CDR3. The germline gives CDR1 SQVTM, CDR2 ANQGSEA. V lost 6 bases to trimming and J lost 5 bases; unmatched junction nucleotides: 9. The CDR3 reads CSVTSGQKTGELFF. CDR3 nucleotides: TGCAGCGTGACTTCGGGACAGAAGACCGGGGAGCTGTTTTTT.

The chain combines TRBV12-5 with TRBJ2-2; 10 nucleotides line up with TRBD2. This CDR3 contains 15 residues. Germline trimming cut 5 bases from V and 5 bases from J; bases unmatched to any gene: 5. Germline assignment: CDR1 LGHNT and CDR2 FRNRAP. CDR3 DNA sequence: TGTGCTAGTGGTAAAGGACTAGCGGAAACCGGGGAGCTGTTTTTT. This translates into CASGKGLAETGELFF.

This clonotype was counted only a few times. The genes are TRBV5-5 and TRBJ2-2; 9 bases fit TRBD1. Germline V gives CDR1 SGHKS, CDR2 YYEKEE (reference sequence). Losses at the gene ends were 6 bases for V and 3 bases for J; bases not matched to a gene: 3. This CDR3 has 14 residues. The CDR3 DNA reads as TGTGCCAGCAAGGACAGGGGTGACACCGGGGAGCTGTTTTTT. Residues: CASKDRGDTGELFF.

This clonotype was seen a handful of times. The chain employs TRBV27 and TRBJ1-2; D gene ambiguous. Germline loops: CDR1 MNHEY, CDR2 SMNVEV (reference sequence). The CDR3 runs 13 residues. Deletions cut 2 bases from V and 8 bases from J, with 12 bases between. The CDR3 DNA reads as TGTGCCAGCAGTTTAGCTGGGAATTGGGGCTACACCTTC. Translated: CASSLAGNWGYTF.

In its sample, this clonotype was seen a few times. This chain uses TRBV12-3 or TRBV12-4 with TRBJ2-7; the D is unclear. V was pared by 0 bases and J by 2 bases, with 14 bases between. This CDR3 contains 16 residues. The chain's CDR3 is CASSLALTDGTYEQYF. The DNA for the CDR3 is TGTGCCAGCAGTTTAGCATTAACGGACGGAACCTACGAGCAGTACTTC.

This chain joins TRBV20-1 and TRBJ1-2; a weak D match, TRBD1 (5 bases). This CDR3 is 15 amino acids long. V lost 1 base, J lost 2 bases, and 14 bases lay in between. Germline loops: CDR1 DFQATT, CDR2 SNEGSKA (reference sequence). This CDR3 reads CSARAPGPNNYGYTF. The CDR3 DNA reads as TGCAGTGCTAGAGCCCCGGGACCAAACAACTATGGCTACACCTTC.

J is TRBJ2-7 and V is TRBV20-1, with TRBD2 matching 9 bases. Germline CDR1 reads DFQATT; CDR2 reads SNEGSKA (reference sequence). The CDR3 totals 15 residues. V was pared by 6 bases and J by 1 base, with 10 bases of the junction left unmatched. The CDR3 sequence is CSAPEMGLASYEQYF. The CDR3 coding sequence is TGCAGTGCGCCGGAAATGGGACTAGCTTCCTACGAGCAGTACTTC.

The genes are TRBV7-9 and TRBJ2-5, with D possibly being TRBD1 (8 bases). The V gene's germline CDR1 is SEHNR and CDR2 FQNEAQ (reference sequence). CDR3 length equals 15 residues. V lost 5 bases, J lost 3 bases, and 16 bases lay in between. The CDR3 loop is CASSHRGSGKETQYF. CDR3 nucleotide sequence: TGTGCCAGCAGCCACAGGGGGAGCGGGAAAGAGACCCAGTACTTC. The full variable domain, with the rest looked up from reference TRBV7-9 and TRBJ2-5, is DTGVSQNPRHKITKRGQNVTFRCDPISEHNRLYWYRQTLGQGPEFLTYFQNEAQLEKSRLLSDRFSAERPKGSFSTLEIQRTEQGDSAMYLCASSHRGSGKETQYFGPGTRLLVL.

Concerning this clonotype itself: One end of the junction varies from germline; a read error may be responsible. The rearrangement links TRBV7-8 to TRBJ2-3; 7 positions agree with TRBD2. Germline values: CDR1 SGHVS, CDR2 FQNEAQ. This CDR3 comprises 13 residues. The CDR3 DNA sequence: TGTGCCACCCTCCCCCCTCATGACTTGGCGGGGGATTTT. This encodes CATLPPHDLAGDF.

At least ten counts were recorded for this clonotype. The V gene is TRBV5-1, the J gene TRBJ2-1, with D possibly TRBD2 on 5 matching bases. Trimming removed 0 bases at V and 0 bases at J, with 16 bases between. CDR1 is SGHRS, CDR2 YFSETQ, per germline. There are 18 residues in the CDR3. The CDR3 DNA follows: TGCGCCAGCAGCTTGGAGCTAGCTACCCAAAGCTCCTACAATGAGCAGTTCTTC. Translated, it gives CASSLELATQSSYNEQFF.

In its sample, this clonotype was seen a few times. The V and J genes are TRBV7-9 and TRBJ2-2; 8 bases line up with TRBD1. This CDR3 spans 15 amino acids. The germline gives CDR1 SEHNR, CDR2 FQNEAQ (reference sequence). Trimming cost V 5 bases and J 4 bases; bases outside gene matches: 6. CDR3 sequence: CASSPDRGGTGELFF. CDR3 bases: TGTGCCAGCAGCCCCGACAGGGGCGGCACCGGGGAGCTGTTTTTT.

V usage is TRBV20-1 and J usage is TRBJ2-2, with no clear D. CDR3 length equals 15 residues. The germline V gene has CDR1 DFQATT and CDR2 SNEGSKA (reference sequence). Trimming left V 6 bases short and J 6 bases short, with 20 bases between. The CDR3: CSATPGPQTPGELFF. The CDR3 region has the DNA TGCAGTGCGACTCCGGGTCCCCAAACCCCCGGGGAGCTGTTTTTT.

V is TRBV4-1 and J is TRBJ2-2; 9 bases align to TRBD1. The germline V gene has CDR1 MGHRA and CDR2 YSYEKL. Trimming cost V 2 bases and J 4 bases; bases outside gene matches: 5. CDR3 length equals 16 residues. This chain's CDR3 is CASSQRDRVSTGELFF. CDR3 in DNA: TGCGCCAGCAGCCAACGGGACAGGGTCAGCACCGGGGAGCTGTTTTTT.

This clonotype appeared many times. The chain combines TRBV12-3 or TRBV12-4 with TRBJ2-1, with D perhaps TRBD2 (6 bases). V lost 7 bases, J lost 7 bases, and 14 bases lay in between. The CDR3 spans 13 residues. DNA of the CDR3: TGTGCCAGCAAGGGGTACCGGGGGAATGAGCAGTTCTTC. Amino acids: CASKGYRGNEQFF.

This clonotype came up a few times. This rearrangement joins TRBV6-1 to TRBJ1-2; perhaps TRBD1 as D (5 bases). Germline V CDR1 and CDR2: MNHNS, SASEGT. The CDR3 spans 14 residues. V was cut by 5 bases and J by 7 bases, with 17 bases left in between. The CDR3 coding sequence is TGTGCCAGCAGTCTAACCCAGGGAAAGGGTGGCTACACCTTC. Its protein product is CASSLTQGKGGYTF.

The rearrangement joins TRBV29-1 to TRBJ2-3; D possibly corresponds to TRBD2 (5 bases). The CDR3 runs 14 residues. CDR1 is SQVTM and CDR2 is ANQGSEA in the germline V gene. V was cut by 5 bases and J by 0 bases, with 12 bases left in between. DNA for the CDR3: TGCAGCGTTCCTCGGGGATTAAGCACAGATACGCAGTATTTT. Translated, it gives CSVPRGLSTDTQYF.

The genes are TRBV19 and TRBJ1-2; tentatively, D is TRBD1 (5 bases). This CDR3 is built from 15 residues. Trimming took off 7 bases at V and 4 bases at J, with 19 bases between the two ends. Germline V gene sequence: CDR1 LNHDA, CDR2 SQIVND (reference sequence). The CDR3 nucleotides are TGTGCCAGTAATCCCCTGGAGGGACTGAGCTATGGCTACACCTTC. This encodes CASNPLEGLSYGYTF.

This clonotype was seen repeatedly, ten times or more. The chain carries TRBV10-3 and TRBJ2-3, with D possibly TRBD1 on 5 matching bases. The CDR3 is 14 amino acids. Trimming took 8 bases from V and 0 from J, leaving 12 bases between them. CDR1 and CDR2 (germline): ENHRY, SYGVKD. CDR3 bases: TGTGCCATCGGCCGTGGACAAAGCACAGATACGCAGTATTTT. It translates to CAIGRGQSTDTQYF.

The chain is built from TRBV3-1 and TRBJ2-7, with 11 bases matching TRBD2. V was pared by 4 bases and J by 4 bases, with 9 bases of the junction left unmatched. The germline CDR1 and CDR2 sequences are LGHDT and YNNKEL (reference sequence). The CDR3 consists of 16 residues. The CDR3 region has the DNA TGTGCCAGCAGCCCCTTCGTAGCGGGAGGGAGGTACGAGCAGTACTTC. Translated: CASSPFVAGGRYEQYF.

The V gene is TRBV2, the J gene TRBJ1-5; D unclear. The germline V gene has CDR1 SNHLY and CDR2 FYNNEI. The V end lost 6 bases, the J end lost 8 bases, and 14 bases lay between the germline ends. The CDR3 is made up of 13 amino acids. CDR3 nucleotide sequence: TGTGCCAGCAGGAAAGAGAAGGTAGAGCCCCAGCATTTT. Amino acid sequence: CASRKEKVEPQHF.

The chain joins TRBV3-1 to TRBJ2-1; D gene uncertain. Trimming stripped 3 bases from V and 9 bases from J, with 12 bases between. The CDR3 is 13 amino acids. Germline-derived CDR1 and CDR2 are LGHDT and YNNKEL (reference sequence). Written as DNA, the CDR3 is TGTGCCAGCAGCCAGGGAAGATTGGCTGAGCAGTTCTTC. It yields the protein CASSQGRLAEQFF.

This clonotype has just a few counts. The CDR3 DNA reads TGCGCCAGCAGTTTGTCAGGGGGCAATGAGCAGTTCTTC. Translated, it gives CASSLSGGNEQFF. The J gene is TRBJ2-1, the V gene TRBV5-1; 7 bases align to TRBD1. CDR3 length: 13 residues. Germline V lookup: CDR1 SGHRS, CDR2 YFSETQ. The trim removed 5 bases at V and 6 bases at J, leaving 5 bases unmatched. The full variable domain, completed using reference TRBV5-1 and TRBJ2-1, is KAGVTQTPRYLIKTRGQQVTLSCSPISGHRSVSWYQQTPGQGLQFLFEYFSETQRNKGNFPGRFSGRQFSNSRSEMNVSTLELGDSALYLCASSLSGGNEQFFGPGTRLTVL.